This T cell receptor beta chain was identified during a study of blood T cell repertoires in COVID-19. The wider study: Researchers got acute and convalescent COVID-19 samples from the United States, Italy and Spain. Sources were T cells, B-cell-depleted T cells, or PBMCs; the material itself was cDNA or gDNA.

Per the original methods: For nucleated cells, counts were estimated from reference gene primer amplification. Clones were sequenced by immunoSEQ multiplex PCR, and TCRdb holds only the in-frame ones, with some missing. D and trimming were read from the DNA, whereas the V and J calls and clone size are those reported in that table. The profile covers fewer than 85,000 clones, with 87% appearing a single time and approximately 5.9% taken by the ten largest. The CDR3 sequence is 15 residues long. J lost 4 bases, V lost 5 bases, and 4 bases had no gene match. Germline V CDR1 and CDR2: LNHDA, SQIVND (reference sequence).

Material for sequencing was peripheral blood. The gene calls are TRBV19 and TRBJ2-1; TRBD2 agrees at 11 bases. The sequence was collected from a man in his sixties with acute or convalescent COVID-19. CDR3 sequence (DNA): TGTGCCAGTAGTCCCCCTAGCGGGGGGTACAATGAGCAGTTCTTC. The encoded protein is CASSPPSGGYNEQFF.